A selection of T cell receptor beta chains follows, all from one sample in a study of monozygotic twins with cystic fibrosis. Here immunoSEQ multiplex PCR was the method, and the copy in TCRdb shows in-frame clones only, minus some. This table has tens of thousands of clones, around 82% appearing once. Specimen: blood. The receptors come from a girl aged 2-10 years with cystic fibrosis. CDR3s leave out the opening cysteine and the closing phenylalanine or tryptophan. The order of the fields is V gene, clone size, CDR3 protein. Clone size appears in some rows only: once, few, many, or a class for an expanded clone.

v_gene: TRBV4-2; abundance: -; CDR3aa: ASSQLLSGGASYEQY
v_gene: TRBV6-6; abundance: -; CDR3aa: ASRLADTQY
v_gene: TRBV18; abundance: -; CDR3aa: ASSPVGTGVNYGYT
v_gene: TRBV2; abundance: -; CDR3aa: ASRPLPSGGTGELF
v_gene: TRBV5-1; abundance: -; CDR3aa: ASSLGNRAGISSYNEQF
v_gene: TRBV5-4; abundance: -; CDR3aa: ASSPTPSSGANVLT
v_gene: TRBV30; abundance: -; CDR3aa: AWSWGGNTEAF
v_gene: TRBV5-4; abundance: -; CDR3aa: ASSPTSLSTDTQY
v_gene: TRBV9; abundance: -; CDR3aa: ASDPGLAESTDTQY
v_gene: TRBV11-2; abundance: -; CDR3aa: ASSLEAGANVLT
v_gene: TRBV4-1; abundance: -; CDR3aa: ASSQDRAGGRVEAF
v_gene: TRBV6-1; abundance: -; CDR3aa: ASREWSGGGTDTQY
v_gene: TRBV18; abundance: -; CDR3aa: ASSTLPGADNSPLH
v_gene: TRBV4-1; abundance: -; CDR3aa: ASSQLRMGNQPQH
v_gene: TRBV2; abundance: -; CDR3aa: ASSEIQGAGEQF
v_gene: TRBV11-2; abundance: -; CDR3aa: ASSPGTGGNYGYT
v_gene: TRBV5-6; abundance: -; CDR3aa: ASSLGPGKTQY
v_gene: TRBV2; abundance: few; CDR3aa: ASRTDGDGYT
v_gene: TRBV5-6; abundance: -; CDR3aa: ASSSQGGTVGEKLF
v_gene: TRBV25-1; abundance: once; CDR3aa: ASRGEPLGQTEAF
v_gene: TRBV30; abundance: once; CDR3aa: AWSVRSSGGALLGNEQF
v_gene: TRBV4-3; abundance: once; CDR3aa: ASSQVRAGGSSSYNSPLH
v_gene: TRBV5-1; abundance: few; CDR3aa: ASSLQNYGYT
v_gene: TRBV11-2; abundance: -; CDR3aa: ASSSFRTSGGADTQY
v_gene: TRBV5-1; abundance: -; CDR3aa: ASSLRTAHGELF
v_gene: TRBV2; abundance: -; CDR3aa: ASTPDRGGTEAF
v_gene: TRBV5-1; abundance: -; CDR3aa: ASSFQGHKGYEQY
v_gene: TRBV13; abundance: -; CDR3aa: ASAGAYEQY
v_gene: TRBV5-8; abundance: -; CDR3aa: ASSLGTSGGSDTQY
v_gene: TRBV14; abundance: -; CDR3aa: ASRQGGGSYEQY
v_gene: TRBV9; abundance: -; CDR3aa: ASSVGSRANTEAF
v_gene: TRBV4-1; abundance: -; CDR3aa: ASSQGVRVSGNTIY
v_gene: TRBV7-6; abundance: -; CDR3aa: ASSLDVTYEQY
v_gene: TRBV29-1; abundance: once; CDR3aa: SVVGRRAVNTEAF
v_gene: TRBV20-1; abundance: -; CDR3aa: SASWRTEAF
v_gene: TRBV6-5; abundance: -; CDR3aa: ASSYSTSGAPYEQY
v_gene: TRBV9; abundance: -; CDR3aa: ASSVGGQGIDTQY
v_gene: TRBV5-8; abundance: once; CDR3aa: ASSTRGRGNQPQH
v_gene: TRBV5-1; abundance: -; CDR3aa: ASSFDPFSGANVLT
v_gene: TRBV9; abundance: -; CDR3aa: ASSPQAQADTQY
v_gene: TRBV29-1; abundance: -; CDR3aa: SVDVQGSTDTQY
v_gene: TRBV7-9; abundance: -; CDR3aa: ASSPVRGTARGTEAF